Described below is a single T cell receptor beta chain sequence and its context. The target of this receptor is not known. Per-base quality was not reported, and no clone a single base away is much larger than it. Enrolling through a virtual design, the prospective study's participants ranged in age from roughly 18 to 95 years and lived across 24 United States geographic areas. In the prospective study, participants were assigned to cohorts based on the clinical history participants reported in a screening survey and a study questionnaire. Recovered participants in ImmuneRACE Cohort 3 were defined as having two consecutive negative NP/OP PCR tests, clearance from a healthcare professional, or resolution of symptoms. In the prospective study, mobile phlebotomists collected whole blood, serum and a nasopharyngeal or oropharyngeal swab from each participant. Over a roughly two-month period, participants in the prospective study had the option of providing additional blood draws and questionnaires. Before DNA extraction, blood samples from the prospective study were shipped at room temperature or frozen.

This record belongs to a study of blood T cell repertoires in COVID-19 (dated by TCRdb to about 2020). General notes on the study: The collaborator samples originated in the United States, Italy and Spain and spanned the acute and convalescent phases of COVID-19. Where HLA class I and class II types were available, the types were taken from metadata supplied by the sample provider, not from assay-based typing. Subjects who had been exposed to COVID-19, were actively infected with it, or had recovered from it provided the deeply sampled blood TCRbeta repertoires that made up the dataset. The samples were drawn from two sources: the first 160 participants of the ongoing ImmuneRACE study, and 1,254 subjects contributed by 6 global collaborators. The repertoires were made available in a free public database intended to serve as a resource for research on the immune response to SARS-CoV-2. Sample metadata almost always included a de-identified subject ID, COVID-19 status, age in years and sex. The material from the prospective study consisted of cDNA or gDNA derived from T cells, B-cell-depleted T cells, or PBMCs. The research as a whole found: The quantity of clinical and demographic metadata differed by source and by participant and was supplied without curation.

Here V drops 1 base and J drops 7 bases, and the junction holds 8 bases not matched to any gene. There are 15 amino acids in the CDR3, from cysteine to phenylalanine inclusive. The entry retains the CDR3 DNA only, 45 bases that are in frame from base 1. The germline V gene provides CDR1 SGHRS and CDR2 YFSETQ. The immunoSEQ Assay, a bias-controlled multiplex PCR, was used to amplify TCRbeta CDR3 regions from genomic DNA. In the source study's methods: Nucleated cell counts per sample were estimated from amplification of reference gene primers within the assay. Sequence reads were collapsed and filtered to measure the absolute abundance of every unique TCRbeta CDR3 rearrangement. For each sample, productive Simpson clonality was calculated as the square root of Simpson's diversity index over productive rearrangements. In TCRdb, the immuneACCESS table is reduced to in-frame sequences with V and J assigned. These tables do not hold every clone; where another copy was compared, an unresolved V gene accounts for under half, and the others remain unexplained. V and J calls and clone size are copied from that table; D and trimming were computed from the DNA. The sample table holds about 340,000 clones, of which roughly nine tenths were seen once. The top ten clones comprise about 18% of the sample.

The chain is made from TRBV5-1 and TRBJ2-7; 10 middle bases align to TRBD2. Sequences were obtained from PBMCs or T cells enriched from blood (not recorded which). This sequence was found in a woman in her twenties or thirties who had recovered from COVID-19. At the DNA level, the sequence is TGCGCCAGCAGCTTGCTCGCTAGCGGGAGCCGGGAGCAGTACTTC. Its amino acids are CASSLLASGSREQYF.